This T cell receptor (beta chain) comes out of a study of OX40 agonist ivuxolimab in advanced cancers. Overall study context: An agonistic anti-OX40 (CD134) antibody, ivuxolimab, was used to treat the patients.

Findings and limits, study-wide: Still undetermined is the antigen specificity of the expanded peripheral T cells. Compared with CD4+, CD8+ T cells on average had more expanded clones. Circulating CD4+ and CD8+ T cells showed clonal expansion by week 6 at 0.1 to 3.0 mg/kg.

About this clone itself: As yet, its antigen is unknown.

Sequencing was performed with immunoSEQ multiplex PCR; in TCRdb, only in-frame clones are kept and a portion is missing. The table lists some 65,000 clones, around 87% of them singletons, with 0.35% to 0.45% in the top ten. The trim removed 1 base at V and 7 bases at J, leaving 9 bases unmatched. This CDR3 spans 16 amino acids. Germline CDR1 is SEHNR and CDR2 is FQNEAQ (reference sequence). This chain uses TRBV7-9 with TRBJ1-5; 8 nucleotides align to TRBD1. The sequence was obtained from an adult with an advanced solid tumor such as melanoma, head and neck, liver or kidney cancer. Sample: CD4+ or CD8+ T cells sorted from blood, taken in a trial of the OX40 agonist ivuxolimab. The CDR3 region is CASSLETGTGGQPQHF. The CDR3 DNA reads as TGTGCCAGCAGCTTAGAAACTGGGACAGGCGGGCAGCCCCAGCATTTT.